A single sample is the source of the 14 T cell receptor beta chains below, sequenced in a study of identical twins. MiXCR, applied by TCRdb to the 5' RACE reads, yields one record per CDR3 protein. The table records nearly 250,000 distinct CDR3 sequences, 5.5% to 7% of them present only once. A further study also used this sample, focusing on yellow fever vaccine responses in identical twins.

Sequences were obtained from memory (CD45RO+) T cells sorted from blood. These receptor sequences come from a woman between 18 and 30 years old in good health.

This chain links TRBV5-8 with TRBJ2-7, with D possibly being TRBD2 (5 bases). Per germline, CDR1 SGHTS and CDR2 YDEGEE. V shed 0 bases and J shed 7 bases, with 11 bases lying between them. There are 13 residues in the CDR3. DNA for the CDR3: TGTGCCAGCAGCTTGGTAGTGCCGGGGGAGCAGTACGTC. This gives the protein CASSLVVPGEQYV.

This clonotype was counted at least ten times. The CDR3 is CASMRSSYLTDTQYF. In DNA form, the CDR3 reads TGTGCCAGCATGAGGAGTAGCTATCTCACAGATACGCAGTATTTT. V and J are TRBV2 and TRBJ2-3; D remains unclear. This CDR3 region has 15 residues. Deletions cut 7 bases from V and 2 bases from J, with 16 bases between. The germline V gene has CDR1 SNHLY and CDR2 FYNNEI.

This clonotype appeared many times. This chain connects TRBV10-3 to TRBJ1-5; D possibly corresponds to TRBD1 (5 bases). The CDR3 consists of 14 residues. Per germline, CDR1 ENHRY and CDR2 SYGVKD. V was trimmed by 5 bases and J by 0 bases, leaving 8 bases between them. The CDR3 here is CAISRGDSNQPQHF. The CDR3 bases are TGTGCCATCAGTCGGGGGGATAGCAATCAGCCCCAGCATTTT.

This clonotype was observed at least ten times. This chain links TRBV5-1 with TRBJ2-6; possibly TRBD1 for D (6 bases). The ends were cut back, 4 bases at V and 4 bases at J, with 15 bases in the middle. The CDR3 runs 16 residues. The germline V gene has CDR1 SGHRS and CDR2 YFSETQ. CDR3 in amino acids: CASSPLPGDGANVLTF. The DNA of the CDR3 is TGCGCCAGCAGCCCACTCCCAGGGGACGGGGCCAACGTCCTGACTTTC.

This clonotype was counted many times. This chain links TRBV12-3 or TRBV12-4 with TRBJ2-1; 10 nucleotides match TRBD2. The length of the CDR3 is 15 residues. V dropped 2 bases and J dropped 7; count of bases not matched to a gene: 5. CDR3 in DNA: TGTGCCAGCAGTTTACCGGCTAGCGGGAGTAATGAGCAGTTCTTC. Translating gives CASSLPASGSNEQFF.

This clonotype was seen at least ten times. This chain connects TRBV11-1 to TRBJ2-1; TRBD2 aligns across 15 bases. The V gene end was trimmed by 4 bases and the J gene end by 8 bases; junction bases not matched to a gene: 15. The CDR3 is 19 amino acids. The V gene's germline CDR1 is SGHAT and CDR2 FQDESV (reference sequence). CDR3 region: CASSSQGGLAGGPIYEQFF. CDR3 DNA: TGTGCCAGCAGCTCCCAAGGCGGACTAGCGGGAGGGCCTATCTATGAGCAGTTCTTC.

This clonotype showed up many times. The CDR3 sequence is CASINAWGWDEKLFF. The DNA for the CDR3 is TGTGCCAGCATCAATGCATGGGGTTGGGATGAAAAACTGTTTTTT. The J gene is TRBJ1-4, the V gene TRBV28; D gene unclear. Germline values: CDR1 MDHEN, CDR2 SYDVKM. The CDR3 length is 15 residues. Trimming pared 7 bases from V and 6 bases from J, leaving 18 bases between.

The chain employs TRBV6-1 and TRBJ2-3; no clear D gene. V lost 5 bases to trimming and J lost 2 bases, with 20 bases between them. This CDR3 comprises 17 residues. Germline lookup yields CDR1 MNHNS and CDR2 SASEGT. This CDR3 is CASSPGPTRYYTDTQYF. In DNA form, the CDR3 reads TGTGCCAGCAGTCCCGGACCAACACGGTACTACACAGATACGCAGTATTTT.

The J gene is TRBJ2-7, the V gene TRBV6-2 or TRBV6-3; no clear D gene. The germline V gene encodes CDR1 MNHEY and CDR2 SVGEGT. The germline V and J ends were trimmed by 2 bases and 6 bases, with 8 bases remaining between them. This CDR3 is 12 amino acids long. CDR3 loop: CASSYTVAEQYF. The DNA of the CDR3 is TGTGCCAGCAGTTACACCGTCGCCGAGCAGTACTTC.

This clonotype has ten or more counts. V gene TRBV7-2 combines with J gene TRBJ2-7; D not resolved. Trimming stripped 3 bases from V and 5 bases from J, with 11 bases between. CDR3 length equals 13 residues. Germline-derived CDR1 and CDR2 are SGHTA and FQGNSA. The CDR3 loop is CASSLRYNDEQYF. DNA of the CDR3: TGTGCCAGCAGCTTGAGGTACAACGACGAGCAGTACTTC.

This clonotype was counted a few times. J is TRBJ2-1 and V is TRBV11-2, with a weak D call TRBD2 (6 bases). The CDR3 totals 19 residues. Germline V lookup: CDR1 SGHAT, CDR2 FQNNGV. Trimming removed 2 bases from V and 0 bases from J, with 20 bases in between. The CDR3 DNA reads TGTGCCAGCAGCTTAACCCAGTGGGGGGTCCCGAACTCCTACAATGAGCAGTTCTTC. Translation gives CASSLTQWGVPNSYNEQFF.

This clonotype was counted ten times or more. The chain carries TRBV20-1 and TRBJ2-7; 7 nucleotides match TRBD2. With V trimmed by 5 bases and J by 5 bases, 9 bases remained unmatched. CDR1 and CDR2 from the germline V gene are DFQATT and SNEGSKA (reference sequence). The CDR3 has 13 residues. CDR3 region: CSAPGTGRDEQYF. CDR3 sequence (DNA): TGCAGTGCTCCCGGGACTGGGAGGGACGAGCAGTACTTC.

The chain couples TRBV3-1 to TRBJ1-1; D is perhaps TRBD1 (5 bases). This CDR3 spans 14 amino acids. Between the trimmed V and J ends, which lost 4 bases and 4 bases, there was a span of 13 bases. The V gene's germline CDR1 is LGHDT and CDR2 YNNKEL (reference sequence). CDR3 coding DNA: TGTGCCAGCAGCCCGGGACCCACGGGCACTGAAGCTTTCTTT. Its protein is CASSPGPTGTEAFF.

This clonotype was observed many times. The rearrangement joins TRBV20-1 to TRBJ2-3; D is perhaps TRBD2 (7 bases). Per germline, CDR1 DFQATT and CDR2 SNEGSKA (reference sequence). The CDR3 consists of 13 residues. With 6 bases removed from V and 8 bases from J, the gap between germline ends came to 18 bases. CDR3 sequence (DNA): TGCAGTGCGGGCGGGGGCTCAAAGGGTACGCAGTATTTT. This gives the protein CSAGGGSKGTQYF.